This T cell receptor beta chain stems from a study of PD-1 blockade in classical Hodgkin lymphoma. Overall study findings and caveats: Reports described newly diagnosed patients as having lower baseline TCR diversity than healthy donors. Patients with a complete response exhibited baseline diversity comparable to newly diagnosed patients.

Sequenced by immunoSEQ multiplex PCR; TCRdb stores in-frame clones only, minus some. The data show 25,000 to 30,000 clones, with approximately 72% seen just once and roughly 33% held by the top ten. The germline V gene has CDR1 SGHTA and CDR2 FQGTGA. Trimming removed 1 base from V and 2 bases from J; junction bases left unmatched: 5. This CDR3 is 16 amino acids long. Brentuximab vedotin exposure varied among the patients, all of whom had relapsed after autologous stem cell transplantation. As for this clone: No antigen is known for it.

The sequenced sample was peripheral blood mononuclear cells (PBMCs), obtained before the second cycle of nivolumab. This receptor was taken from a human donor with classical Hodgkin lymphoma. The chain couples TRBV7-3 to TRBJ2-1; 7 bases fit TRBD2. The CDR3 bases are TGTGCCAGCAGCTTAAGGGGGGGATTCACCTACAATGAGCAGTTCTTC. This sequence encodes CASSLRGGFTYNEQFF.